Sequencing of this T cell receptor beta chain was carried out in a study of Graves' ophthalmopathy and Graves' hyperthyroidism. Amplification of the TCR beta CDR3 regions used RNA transcripts (as template). First-round RT-PCR used HTBI primers; second-round multiplex PCR followed. TCRdb independently ran MiXCR on the multiplex PCR reads; one entry per CDR3 protein. There are about 740,000 distinct CDR3 sequences in the sample; around 40% occur only once, and roughly 46% lies in the top ten. Germline values: CDR1 SGHDN, CDR2 FVKESK. The V gene end was trimmed by 6 bases and the J gene end by 6 bases; junction bases not matched to a gene: 13. The CDR3 covers 15 residues.

Sequences were obtained from peripheral blood. V is TRBV14 and J is TRBJ2-7; 8 bases match TRBD1. The clonotype was recovered from an adult man with Graves' ophthalmopathy. The CDR3 reads CASSQRQGNFGEQYF. CDR3 sequence (DNA): TGTGCCAGCAGTCAACGACAGGGGAATTTTGGCGAGCAGTACTTC.